This TCR beta chain was found in a study of radiation and T cells in renal cell carcinoma. Trimming pared 6 bases from V and 7 bases from J, leaving 9 bases between. The CDR3 sequence is 11 residues long. Germline V gene sequence: CDR1 MDHEN, CDR2 SYDVKM. Data came from immunoSEQ multiplex PCR; TCRdb stores just in-frame clones and leaves some out. The sample lists more than 60,000 clones; approximately 87% were seen once. Time point indicated: blood 4 weeks post-SBRT, at nephrectomy. The treatment is: 15 Gy SBRT to primary tumor, nephrectomy 4 weeks later. Material: blood, obtained from a patient whose treatment included radiotherapy and nephrectomy. The gene calls are TRBV28 and TRBJ1-1; D is ambiguous. The sequence came from a woman aged 55-70 years with renal cell carcinoma. The CDR3 DNA reads TGTGCCAGCAGGGGAGGAGATGAAGCTTTCTTT. This gives the protein CASRGGDEAFF.